These 28 T cell receptor beta chains were sequenced from one sample in a study of T cell responses to AZD1222 COVID-19 vaccine. Repertoires were generated with immunoSEQ multiplex PCR, while TCRdb's copy carries only in-frame clones and drops some. The table shows 170,000 or so clones, with roughly 87% occurring only once. The sequencing here drew on peripheral blood, taken on day 0 of AZD1222 vaccination. The origin of the receptors is an adult in good health.

This rearrangement joins TRBV29-1 to TRBJ2-2, with D possibly TRBD1 on 6 matching bases. CDR3 length: 13 residues. The V and J ends lost 6 bases and 6 bases respectively, with 14 bases between them. Germline values: CDR1 SQVTM, CDR2 ANQGSEA. The CDR3 sequence is CSVLGAGAGELFF. In nucleotides, the CDR3 is TGCAGCGTCTTGGGGGCAGGGGCCGGGGAGCTGTTTTTT.

The rearrangement uses TRBV6-5 and TRBJ2-5; D is undetermined. CDR3 length equals 14 residues. Germline CDR1 reads MNHEY; CDR2 reads SVGAGI. V gave up 0 bases and J gave up 2 bases, with 7 bases separating them. As DNA, the CDR3 is TGTGCCAGCAGTTACTCGCATGGGCAAGAGACCCAGTACTTC. It yields the protein CASSYSHGQETQYF.

CDR3 sequence: CASSLNRGTQYF. CDR3 DNA: TGTGCCAGCAGTTTAAACCGCGGTACGCAGTATTTT. The chain combines TRBV12-3 or TRBV12-4 with TRBJ2-3, with unresolved D. Trimming left V 2 bases short and J 8 bases short, with 8 bases between. The CDR3 consists of 12 residues.

A single count supports this clone. The CDR3 region is CASSARGTANYGYTF. The CDR3 DNA sequence: TGTGCCAGCAGCGCCCGAGGGACAGCTAACTATGGCTACACCTTC. The V and J genes are TRBV3-1 (or the pseudogene TRBV3-2) and TRBJ1-2, with 7 bases identical to TRBD1. CDR1 and CDR2 from the germline V gene are LGHDT and YNNKEL (reference sequence). Trimming cost V 5 bases and J 0 bases; bases outside gene matches: 6. The CDR3 runs to 15 residues.

The chain combines TRBV18 with TRBJ1-1; D possibly corresponds to TRBD1 (5 bases). The germline V gene encodes CDR1 KGHSH and CDR2 LQKENI. V dropped 2 bases and J dropped 2 bases, with 15 bases sitting between them. This CDR3 spans 16 amino acids. DNA for the CDR3: TGTGCCAGCTCACCATTGAGAGGGGAGGGCAACACTGAAGCTTTCTTT. Encoded protein: CASSPLRGEGNTEAFF. The complete variable domain, with remaining parts taken from reference TRBV18 and TRBJ1-1, reads NAGVMQNPRHLVRRRGQEARLRCSPMKGHSHVYWYRQLPEEGLKFMVYLQKENIIDESGMPKERFSAEFPKEGPSILRIQQVVRGDSAAYFCASSPLRGEGNTEAFFGQGTRLTVV.

The chain joins TRBV12-5 to TRBJ1-1; 9 bases are shared with TRBD1. The J segment lost 5 bases and the V segment lost 1 base, leaving 5 bases of the junction unmatched. In germline, CDR1 is LGHNT, CDR2 FRNRAP. The CDR3 loop spans 15 amino acids. The CDR3 reads CASGLATGGGTEAFF. In nucleotides, the CDR3 is TGTGCTAGTGGTTTGGCGACAGGGGGGGGAACTGAAGCTTTCTTT.

V gene TRBV6-4 combines with J gene TRBJ1-1; D perhaps matches TRBD1 (5 bases). V lost 2 bases, J lost 0 bases, and 10 bases lay in between. CDR1 is MRHNA, CDR2 SNTAGT, per germline. The CDR3 consists of 15 residues. CDR3 region: CASSDPGLMNTEAFF. CDR3 nucleotides: TGTGCCAGCAGTGACCCGGGACTCATGAACACTGAAGCTTTCTTT.

The rearrangement joins TRBV6-5 to TRBJ2-7, with 9 bases matching TRBD1. CDR3 length: 15 amino acids. V dropped 4 bases and J dropped 6; count of bases not matched to a gene: 10. CDR1 and CDR2 from the germline V gene are MNHEY and SVGAGI. CDR3 amino acids: CASSSHTGTGSEQYF. CDR3 nucleotide sequence: TGTGCCAGCAGTTCCCATACCGGGACAGGGAGCGAGCAGTACTTC.

The chain joins TRBV2 to TRBJ1-2; 8 nucleotides agree with TRBD1. The CDR3 runs 14 residues. After removal of 6 bases from V and 8 bases from J, the junction contained 11 bases not matched to a gene. CDR1 SNHLY and CDR2 FYNNEI come from the germline V gene. The CDR3 protein is CASSSGQGRSGYTF. DNA of the CDR3: TGTGCCAGCAGCAGTGGACAGGGACGATCCGGCTACACCTTC.

This chain links TRBV28 with TRBJ2-2, with D possibly matching TRBD1 (6 bases). The CDR3 runs to 15 residues. Germline V CDR1 and CDR2: MDHEN, SYDVKM. V was clipped by 1 base and J by 2 bases, with 8 bases between them. The DNA for the CDR3 is TGTGCCAGCAGTTTATCCAGGGGCAACACCGGGGAGCTGTTTTTT. Its translation: CASSLSRGNTGELFF. The full variable domain, rest sourced from reference TRBV28 and TRBJ2-2, is DVKVTQSSRYLVKRTGEKVFLECVQDMDHENMFWYRQDPGLGLRLIYFSYDVKMKEKGDIPEGYSVSREKKERFSLILESASTNQTSMYLCASSLSRGNTGELFFGEGSRLTVL.

The V gene is TRBV6-1, the J gene TRBJ1-3; D is unresolved. Per the germline V gene, CDR1 is MNHNS and CDR2 is SASEGT. The CDR3 is made up of 14 amino acids. V shed 1 base and J shed 0 bases, with 4 bases lying between them. CDR3 coding DNA: TGTGCCAGCAGTGAAGGTAGCTCTGGAAACACCATATATTTT. This gives the protein CASSEGSSGNTIYF.

This sequence joins TRBV4-1 and TRBJ1-6; unclear D gene. The V gene lost 0 bases and the J gene lost 7 bases, with 13 bases spanning the gap. Germline V gives CDR1 MGHRA, CDR2 YSYEKL. CDR3 length equals 16 residues. The CDR3 loop reads CASSQEGRPRNSPLHF. Written as DNA, the CDR3 is TGCGCCAGCAGCCAAGAGGGCCGCCCGAGGAATTCACCCCTCCACTTT.

V gene TRBV29-1 combines with J gene TRBJ1-2, with D possibly being TRBD1 (5 bases). Trimming pared 5 bases from V and 4 bases from J, leaving 17 bases between. The CDR3 length is 14 residues. Germline V gene lookup returns CDR1 SQVTM and CDR2 ANQGSEA. CDR3 nucleotide sequence: TGCAGCGTTACCACTTCGGGGGGTCTCTATGGCTACACCTTC. This gives the protein CSVTTSGGLYGYTF.

The V gene is TRBV18, the J gene TRBJ2-5; no clear D. Germline loops: CDR1 KGHSH, CDR2 LQKENI. V was clipped by 6 bases and J by 6 bases, with 8 bases between them. CDR3 length: 11 amino acids. The CDR3 coding sequence is TGTGCCAGCTCCCCATCCCAGACCCAGTACTTC. Its protein product is CASSPSQTQYF.

The J gene is TRBJ2-1, the V gene TRBV2, with 8 bases matching TRBD2. The germline V gene encodes CDR1 SNHLY and CDR2 FYNNEI. The CDR3 spans 15 residues. V lost 10 bases, J lost 10 bases, and 18 bases stayed unmatched. CDR3 bases: TGTGCCACCATTTCTCCGGGACTAGGTCCGCGGGAGCAGTTCTTC. Amino acids: CATISPGLGPREQFF.

The chain has TRBV19 and TRBJ2-7; TRBD2 agrees at 8 bases. The junction had 6 bases not matched to a gene; V was cut back by 5 bases and J by 0 bases. CDR3 length: 15 residues. Germline CDR1 is LNHDA and CDR2 is SQIVND (reference sequence). CDR3 region: CASSPQRGISYEQYF. CDR3 coding DNA: TGTGCCAGTAGTCCGCAGCGGGGGATCTCCTACGAGCAGTACTTC.

V is TRBV19 and J is TRBJ2-5, with 10 bases that match TRBD2. V lost 1 base and J lost 2; bases outside the gene matches: 7. This CDR3 has 17 residues. Germline-derived CDR1 and CDR2 are LNHDA and SQIVND (reference sequence). The CDR3 loop reads CASSIGPSGSRQETQYF. CDR3 DNA: TGTGCCAGTAGTATAGGGCCTAGCGGGAGTCGGCAAGAGACCCAGTACTTC. Filled out from reference TRBV19 and TRBJ2-5, the complete variable domain reads DGGITQSPKYLFRKEGQNVTLSCEQNLNHDAMYWYRQDPGQGLRLIYYSQIVNDFQKGDIAEGYSVSREKKESFPLTVTSAQKNPTAFYLCASSIGPSGSRQETQYFGPGTRLLVL.

The rearrangement uses TRBV5-1 and TRBJ2-1, with 7 nucleotides matching TRBD1. CDR1 and CDR2 from the germline V gene are SGHRS and YFSETQ. V trimming: 4 bases; J trimming: 5 bases; junction bases outside the gene matches: 6. The CDR3 runs 14 residues. This CDR3 reads CASSADRDNNEQFF. CDR3 DNA: TGCGCCAGCAGCGCTGACAGGGACAACAATGAGCAGTTCTTC.

V usage is TRBV6-5 and J usage is TRBJ2-4, with D possibly being TRBD1 (5 bases). V lost 2 bases and J lost 0, with 11 bases in between. In germline, CDR1 is MNHEY, CDR2 SVGAGI. There are 16 residues in the CDR3. The chain's CDR3 is CASSYGAARAKNIQYF. The CDR3 region has the DNA TGTGCCAGCAGTTACGGGGCCGCCAGAGCCAAAAACATTCAGTACTTC.

For the CDR3, the DNA is TGTGCCAGCTCACCGTCTGTCGGTCGGGACAGGGGGGATTCACCCCTCCACTTT. Encoded protein: CASSPSVGRDRGDSPLHF. This chain uses TRBV18 with TRBJ1-6; TRBD1 aligns across 11 bases. Germline V gene lookup returns CDR1 KGHSH and CDR2 LQKENI. The V gene end was trimmed by 3 bases and the J gene end by 8 bases; junction bases not matched to a gene: 12. This CDR3 region has 18 residues.

The chain uses TRBV20-1 and TRBJ1-1; D call uncertain. The CDR3 runs to 11 residues. Germline V CDR1 and CDR2: DFQATT, SNEGSKA (reference sequence). V was cut by 5 bases and J by 9 bases, with 13 bases left in between. The CDR3 sequence: CSARQVAKAFF. The CDR3 bases are TGCAGTGCTCGCCAGGTCGCCAAAGCTTTCTTT.

In nucleotides, the CDR3 is TGTGCCAGCAAAAACACTGAGGTCTACGAGCAGTACTTC. Residues: CASKNTEVYEQYF. This rearrangement joins TRBV21-1 to TRBJ2-7; TRBD2, the D gene given by the table, was not confirmed from the DNA. TRBV21-1 is listed as a pseudogene. This CDR3 has 13 residues.

The rearrangement uses TRBV5-1 and TRBJ2-2; perhaps D is TRBD1 or TRBD2 (5 bases each). Germline CDR1 reads SGHRS; CDR2 reads YFSETQ. The CDR3 is made up of 15 amino acids. Trimming took off 4 bases at V and 6 bases at J, with 16 bases between the two ends. CDR3 loop: CASSIAGTQAGELFF. The CDR3 DNA reads as TGCGCCAGCAGCATAGCCGGGACCCAGGCCGGGGAGCTGTTTTTT.

The rearrangement joins TRBV7-8 to TRBJ1-2, with TRBD1 matching 7 bases. The V gene's germline CDR1 is SGHVS and CDR2 FQNEAQ. V dropped 3 bases and J dropped 6; count of bases not matched to a gene: 7. The CDR3 covers 14 residues. The DNA for the CDR3 is TGTGCCAGCAGCTTCCCGACAGGGTGGGATGGCTACACCTTC. Translating gives CASSFPTGWDGYTF. The full variable domain, rest sourced from reference TRBV7-8 and TRBJ1-2, is GAGVSQSPRYKVAKRGQDVALRCDPISGHVSLFWYQQALGQGPEFLTYFQNEAQLDKSGLPSDRFFAERPEGSVSTLKIQRTQQEDSAVYLCASSFPTGWDGYTFGSGTRLTVV.

The CDR3 protein is CASSVGREGREQYF. For the CDR3, the DNA is TGTGCCAGCAGCGTAGGGCGGGAGGGCCGCGAGCAGTACTTC. The V gene is TRBV9, the J gene TRBJ2-7, with 9 bases lining up with TRBD2. With 0 bases clipped from V and 6 bases from J, the junction kept 4 bases outside the gene matches. Germline CDR1 is SGDLS and CDR2 is YYNGEE. The CDR3 length is 14 residues.

The rearrangement uses TRBV2 and TRBJ1-5; D perhaps matches TRBD1 (5 bases). The CDR3 is 14 residues long. Deletions cut 5 bases from V and 6 bases from J, with 14 bases between. Germline CDR1 is SNHLY and CDR2 is FYNNEI. CDR3 DNA: TGTGCCAGCAGTCCCGGGGGGGGGATTCAGCCCCAGCATTTT. This translates into CASSPGGGIQPQHF. Filled out from reference TRBV2 and TRBJ1-5, the complete variable domain reads EPEVTQTPSHQVTQMGQEVILRCVPISNHLYFYWYRQILGQKVEFLVSFYNNEISEKSEIFDDQFSVERPDGSNFTLKIRSTKLEDSAMYFCASSPGGGIQPQHFGDGTRLSIL.

The gene calls are TRBV5-1 and TRBJ1-1, with D tentatively TRBD1 (5 bases). The CDR3 covers 13 residues. Per the germline V gene, CDR1 is SGHRS and CDR2 is YFSETQ. Deletions cut 0 bases from V and 8 bases from J, with 11 bases between. The CDR3 protein is CASSLVGRLEAFF. In DNA, the CDR3 is TGCGCCAGCAGCTTGGTGGGGCGGTTGGAAGCTTTCTTT.

The rearrangement uses TRBV14 and TRBJ2-7; 7 nucleotides line up with TRBD2. From germline, CDR1 is SGHDN and CDR2 FVKESK. The CDR3 extends over 15 amino acids. The trim removed 4 bases at V and 6 bases at J, leaving 12 bases unmatched. The DNA for the CDR3 is TGTGCCAGCAGCCCGGGACTTGGAGGGACTACCGAGCAGTACTTC. Encoded protein: CASSPGLGGTTEQYF.